The clone carrying this T cell receptor beta chain showed up many times. Its antigen is as yet unknown. The CDR3 has 16 amino acids. V lost 2 bases, J lost 6 bases, and 19 bases lay in between. Germline CDR1 SGHTA, CDR2 FQGNSA. Stored at -80 C, 2 million PBMCs were the source of the unsorted libraries. Template-switch 5'RACE cDNA synthesis added a 10-nucleotide unique molecular identifier. TCRdb reanalysed the 5' RACE reads using MiXCR and keeps one entry per CDR3 protein. The sample carries some 29,000 distinct CDR3 sequences, about 12% recorded once. This sample was taken from a study of neurological immune-mediated disorders. Study-level findings and limits: While HTLV-1-associated myelopathy showed the greatest TCR clonal expansion, multiple sclerosis showed the least, falling below healthy controls. The expanded clones of different subjects shared no CDR3 amino acid sequences (suggesting private repertoires in all groups).

V gene TRBV7-2 combines with J gene TRBJ1-2, with a weak D call TRBD1 (5 bases). Sequencing was performed on PBMCs. The clonotype originates from a woman aged 55-69 years in good health. CDR3 nucleotide sequence: TGTGCCAGCAGCTTAACCCCTGCTGGGCAGGGCGATGGCTACACCTTC. Protein: CASSLTPAGQGDGYTF.